This TCR beta chain was sequenced for a study of response to subunit inactivated influenza vaccine. Findings of the study overall: That few new T cells are recruited by each seasonal influenza vaccination was the authors' suggestion.

TCRdb re-called the RT-PCR reads with MiXCR, one entry per CDR3 protein. The sample has around 790,000 distinct CDR3 sequences, about 20% seen once; the top ten hold 10% to 13%. This clonotype turned up a few times. Its antigen is unidentified. Sample: PBMCs from blood, taken around 5 days after vaccination. The sequence was obtained from a man aged 50 to 60 who received an inactivated influenza vaccine.

The CDR3 region is CATSSPWVADTQYF. Here the CDR3 DNA reads TGTGCCACCAGCAGCCCCTGGGTAGCAGATACGCAGTATTTT. This chain uses TRBV15 with TRBJ2-3; D remains ambiguous. V was pared by 3 bases and J by 4 bases, with 11 bases between. CDR1 and CDR2 from the germline V gene are LNHNV and YYDKDF (reference sequence). The CDR3 contains 14 residues.